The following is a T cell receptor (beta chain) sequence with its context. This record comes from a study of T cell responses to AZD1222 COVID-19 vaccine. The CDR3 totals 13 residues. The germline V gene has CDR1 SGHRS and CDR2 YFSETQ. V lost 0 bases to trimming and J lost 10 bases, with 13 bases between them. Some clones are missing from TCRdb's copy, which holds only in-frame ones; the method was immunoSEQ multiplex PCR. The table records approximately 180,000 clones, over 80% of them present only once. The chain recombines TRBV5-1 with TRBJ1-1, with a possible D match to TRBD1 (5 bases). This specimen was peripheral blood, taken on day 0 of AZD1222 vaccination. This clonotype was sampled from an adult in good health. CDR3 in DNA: TGCGCCAGCAGCTTGGACAGGACAAGGTCAGCTTTCTTT. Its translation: CASSLDRTRSAFF.